The entry below describes one T cell receptor beta chain. What it binds is not known. The data originate from a study of CD4 T cells in relation to SARS-CoV-2 and coronaviruses. Across the whole study: PBMCs were cultured with antigen for over nine days before TCR beta sequencing. Convalescent donors were aged roughly 21 to 72, with median roughly 40 years.

Only in-frame clones appear in the TCRdb table, and some are missing; sequencing was by immunoSEQ multiplex PCR. The sample holds about 31,000 clones, around three quarters seen once. The CDR3 covers 11 residues. CDR1 SQVTM and CDR2 ANQGSEA come from the germline V gene. V lost 6 bases and J lost 7, with 12 bases in between. The source material was memory CD4+ T cells from PBMCs, cultured in vitro. This clonotype originated in an adult with COVID-19. This chain joins TRBV29-1 and TRBJ1-2; D is unresolved. The CDR3, as DNA: TGCAGCGTGCATTCGGGGAGTGGCTACACCTTC. This sequence encodes CSVHSGSGYTF.